The 31 T cell receptor beta chains reported below all come from one sample, sequenced in a study of T cell repertoires in cytomegalovirus infection (dated by TCRdb to between 2018 and 2021). Sample treatment or condition, as interpreted from the label and publication: in vitro stimulation with specific CMV peptide epitopes to enrich CMV-specific T cells. These TCRs' antigens remain unknown. The sample was run on an Illumina HiSeq 1500. TCRdb reworked the public reads: Q25 trimming with fastp, MiXCR clone assembly, productive beta chains retained. Each entry is one CDR3 protein sequence, shown with its most common DNA and genes. The sample data list approximately 49,000 distinct CDR3 sequences, and over 15% of these were observed just once. The ten biggest clones cover 26% of the sample. The starting material was CD8+ T cells from cultured PBMCs, obtained from culture after CMV antigen stimulation. These TCRs come from a human donor in good health (CMV status not recorded). Some clones in this sample may be carry-over from other donors' samples.

V is TRBV4-1 and J is TRBJ1-1; D is perhaps TRBD1 (6 bases). There are 17 residues in the CDR3. The V end lost 3 bases, the J end lost 4 bases, and 21 bases lay between the germline ends. The germline V gene encodes CDR1 MGHRA and CDR2 YSYEKL. The CDR3 loop is CASSQALGAYTSTEAFF. The CDR3 nucleotides are TGCGCCAGCAGCCAGGCCTTGGGGGCTTACACGTCCACTGAAGCTTTCTTT.

This chain links TRBV11-1 with TRBJ2-3, with D maybe TRBD1 (6 bases). Germline V lookup: CDR1 SGHAT, CDR2 FQDESV (reference sequence). V was shortened by 4 bases and J by 0 bases, with 29 bases between the two germline ends. The CDR3 runs 21 residues. CDR3 nucleotides: TGTGCCAGCAGCTCCCTTCGGGCCCGTCGGACAGAAAGTTCTAGCACAGATACGCAGTATTTT. Its protein product is CASSSLRARRTESSSTDTQYF.

This clonotype was found a few times. This sequence joins TRBV7-2 and TRBJ1-1; no definite D call. V was cut by 0 bases and J by 6 bases, with 11 bases left in between. Germline V gene data show CDR1 as SGHTA and CDR2 as FQGNSA. The length of the CDR3 is 14 residues. The CDR3 DNA reads as TGTGCCAGCAGCTTAGCGGGTCGCAAGTCTGAAGCTTTCTTT. This sequence encodes CASSLAGRKSEAFF.

This clonotype has more than one count but fewer than ten. The chain combines TRBV7-2 with TRBJ2-7, with D perhaps matching TRBD2 (6 bases). V lost 5 bases, J lost 4 bases, and 30 bases lay in between. CDR1 is SGHTA, CDR2 FQGNSA, per germline. The CDR3 extends over 19 amino acids. CDR3 residues: CASSTRGPRPGGEEYEQYF. The CDR3 region has the DNA TGTGCCAGCAGCACCCGCGGGCCCCGACCCGGAGGGGAGGAGTACGAGCAGTACTTC.

The chain couples TRBV20-1 to TRBJ2-1; D assignment may be TRBD1 or TRBD2 (5 bases each). From germline, CDR1 is DFQATT and CDR2 SNEGSKA (reference sequence). With 3 bases removed from V and 5 bases from J, the gap between germline ends came to 11 bases. The CDR3 has 13 amino acids. The CDR3 nucleotides are TGCAGTGCTAGGGGACCATGGGACAATGAGCAGTTCTTC. Its translation is CSARGPWDNEQFF.

A few counts support this clonotype. The V and J genes are TRBV7-9 and TRBJ2-1; D is unclear. Germline loops: CDR1 SEHNR, CDR2 FQNEAQ (reference sequence). The CDR3 is made up of 12 amino acids. Trimming removed 7 bases from V and 9 bases from J, with 13 bases in between. The CDR3 nucleotides read TGTGCCAGCACCGAGCCGACGGTTGAGCAGTTCTTC. Translation gives CASTEPTVEQFF.

The chain joins TRBV7-8 to TRBJ2-5; D remains ambiguous. Trimming took off 5 bases at V and 0 bases at J, with 10 bases between the two ends. The CDR3 sequence is 14 residues long. CDR1 SGHVS and CDR2 FQNEAQ come from the germline V gene. CDR3 sequence: CASSISRYQETQYF. The CDR3 DNA follows: TGTGCCAGCAGCATATCAAGATACCAAGAGACCCAGTACTTC.

About this clonotype itself: Germline and junction disagree at one end, which may indicate a read error. The chain combines TRBV7-6 with TRBJ2-7; possibly TRBD2 for D (5 bases). The V gene's germline CDR1 is SGHVS and CDR2 FNYEAQ. The CDR3 has 15 amino acids. CDR3 sequence reads: CAGSLAPQSSYEQYF. CDR3 bases: TGTGCCGGCAGCTTAGCGCCGCAGAGCTCCTACGAGCAGTACTTC.

The chain carries TRBV6-1 and TRBJ1-2; D might be TRBD1 (5 bases). Germline CDR1 MNHNS, CDR2 SASEGT. V was cut by 6 bases and J by 4 bases, with 15 bases left in between. This CDR3 contains 14 residues. The CDR3: CASRRHFGGYGYTF. The CDR3, as DNA: TGTGCCAGCAGGAGACACTTTGGGGGCTATGGCTACACCTTC.

This clonotype was counted many times. This chain joins TRBV28 and TRBJ2-7; 12 nucleotides line up with TRBD2. The germline V gene encodes CDR1 MDHEN and CDR2 SYDVKM. This CDR3 comprises 16 residues. Trimming cost V 6 bases and J 4 bases; bases outside gene matches: 10. This CDR3 is CASSSRTSGMQYEQYF. CDR3 bases: TGTGCCAGCAGCTCCCGGACTAGCGGGATGCAATACGAGCAGTACTTC.

This clonotype was counted between two and nine times. J is TRBJ2-2 and V is TRBV6-2 or TRBV6-3; 9 bases fit TRBD1. V lost 7 bases, J lost 3 bases, and 9 bases stayed unmatched. This CDR3 region has 16 residues. CDR1 is MNHEY, CDR2 SVGEGT, per germline. The CDR3 is CASIYDRGIHTGELFF. As DNA, the CDR3 is TGTGCCAGCATATACGACAGGGGGATACACACCGGGGAGCTGTTTTTT.

The chain carries TRBV29-1 and TRBJ1-1; D remains ambiguous. Trimming stripped 7 bases from V and 3 bases from J, with 18 bases between. The germline V gene encodes CDR1 SQVTM and CDR2 ANQGSEA. The CDR3 runs 14 residues. This CDR3 is CSAASVGGDTEAFF. In nucleotides, the CDR3 is TGCAGCGCTGCTTCCGTGGGAGGAGACACTGAAGCTTTCTTT.

By share, this clonotype counts as medium-sized. The CDR3 DNA reads as TGTGCCAGCAGCCCCCGGGACAGGGTTAGCAATCAGCCCCAGCATTTT. Its translation is CASSPRDRVSNQPQHF. J is TRBJ1-5 and V is TRBV2; 9 nucleotides match TRBD1. The CDR3 runs to 16 residues. V shed 6 bases, J shed 0 bases, and the junction held 6 bases outside the gene matches. The V gene's germline CDR1 is SNHLY and CDR2 FYNNEI.

The chain carries TRBV19 and TRBJ2-7; D ambiguous. The V gene lost 3 bases and the J gene lost 5 bases, with 11 bases spanning the gap. The CDR3 sequence is 13 residues long. The germline CDR1 and CDR2 sequences are LNHDA and SQIVND (reference sequence). The CDR3 DNA follows: TGTGCCAGTAGTATTCGCCAGACCGACGAGCAGTACTTC. This codes for CASSIRQTDEQYF.

This clonotype was seen a handful of times. The V call is TRBV7-9, the J call TRBJ1-1; D not resolved. The germline gives CDR1 SEHNR, CDR2 FQNEAQ (reference sequence). This CDR3 has 12 amino acids. Trimming pared 3 bases from V and 6 bases from J, leaving 8 bases between. The CDR3 here is CASSFSGAEAFF. DNA for the CDR3: TGTGCCAGCAGCTTCTCTGGAGCTGAAGCTTTCTTT.

This chain links TRBV7-2 with TRBJ1-2; no clear D. This CDR3 comprises 13 residues. V lost 3 bases, J lost 8 bases, and 13 bases lay in between. Germline CDR1 reads SGHTA; CDR2 reads FQGNSA. CDR3 amino acids: CASSLNPSRGYTF. As DNA, the CDR3 is TGTGCCAGCAGCTTGAACCCCTCACGAGGCTACACCTTC.

V usage is TRBV4-1 and J usage is TRBJ2-1, with D possibly being TRBD2 (6 bases). CDR3 length: 13 residues. The V and J ends lost 6 bases and 8 bases respectively, with 14 bases between them. Germline values: CDR1 MGHRA, CDR2 YSYEKL. CDR3 amino acids: CASSHAGNYEQFF. The CDR3 region has the DNA TGCGCCAGCAGTCACGCGGGGAACTATGAGCAGTTCTTC.

The rearrangement joins TRBV4-3 to TRBJ1-6, with no clear D. The CDR3 consists of 17 residues. V was cut by 0 bases and J by 0 bases, with 9 bases left in between. Germline V gene data show CDR1 as LGHNA and CDR2 as YSLEER. The CDR3 DNA sequence: TGCGCCAGCAGCCAAGATTACTCGAGCTCCTATAATTCACCCCTCCACTTT. Residues: CASSQDYSSSYNSPLHF.

This clonotype was seen more than once but under ten times. CDR3 in DNA: TGTGCCAGCATTGGGACAGCCGGCCCAGAAGTGAACACTGAAGCTTTCTTT. It yields the protein CASIGTAGPEVNTEAFF. The V and J genes are TRBV7-9 and TRBJ1-1; 7 bases map to TRBD1. This CDR3 comprises 17 residues. Germline CDR1 reads SEHNR; CDR2 reads FQNEAQ (reference sequence). V dropped 7 bases and J dropped 0; count of bases not matched to a gene: 14.

There are many counts of this clonotype. The CDR3 DNA follows: TGCGCCAGCAGCGGGGACAGTCCTACGCAGTATTTT. This encodes CASSGDSPTQYF. This chain joins TRBV5-1 and TRBJ2-3; 7 nucleotides align to TRBD1. The CDR3 is made up of 12 amino acids. CDR1 and CDR2 from the germline V gene are SGHRS and YFSETQ. V shed 4 bases and J 8 bases; nucleotides not matched to a gene: 4.

The gene calls are TRBV6-1 and TRBJ2-1, with D perhaps TRBD2 (7 bases). With 5 bases removed from V and 5 bases from J, the gap between germline ends came to 13 bases. This CDR3 comprises 14 residues. Per the germline V gene, CDR1 is MNHNS and CDR2 is SASEGT. The CDR3 here is CASSLGGGHNEQFF. CDR3 nucleotides: TGTGCCAGCAGTTTAGGCGGGGGCCACAATGAGCAGTTCTTC.

The chain combines TRBV2 with TRBJ2-3; tentatively, D is TRBD2 (5 bases). With 7 bases removed from V and 4 bases from J, the gap between germline ends came to 12 bases. CDR3 length: 13 residues. Germline V gene data show CDR1 as SNHLY and CDR2 as FYNNEI. The CDR3 region has the DNA TGTGCCAGCACTCTCGGGGATGCAGATACGCAGTATTTT. Translation gives CASTLGDADTQYF. Filled out from reference TRBV2 and TRBJ2-3, the complete variable domain reads EPEVTQTPSHQVTQMGQEVILRCVPISNHLYFYWYRQILGQKVEFLVSFYNNEISEKSEIFDDQFSVERPDGSNFTLKIRSTKLEDSAMYFCASTLGDADTQYFGPGTRLTVL.

In its sample, this clonotype was seen a few times. This chain joins TRBV27 and TRBJ2-7; unclear D gene. The germline gives CDR1 MNHEY, CDR2 SMNVEV (reference sequence). The CDR3 is made up of 15 amino acids. V lost 0 bases, J lost 0 bases, and 9 bases lay in between. The CDR3 here is CASSLSGASSYEQYF. As DNA, the CDR3 is TGTGCCAGCAGTTTATCTGGCGCGAGCTCCTACGAGCAGTACTTC.

V and J are TRBV7-9 and TRBJ2-1; 7 bases map to TRBD2. The CDR3 loop spans 16 amino acids. Germline CDR1 SEHNR, CDR2 FQNEAQ (reference sequence). The V gene end was trimmed by 5 bases and the J gene end by 0 bases; junction bases not matched to a gene: 7. The chain's CDR3 is CASSPRGGSSYNEQFF. The CDR3 DNA reads as TGTGCCAGCAGCCCTCGAGGCGGGAGCTCCTACAATGAGCAGTTCTTC. Variable domain in full (rest from reference TRBV7-9 and TRBJ2-1): DTGVSQNPRHKITKRGQNVTFRCDPISEHNRLYWYRQTLGQGPEFLTYFQNEAQLEKSRLLSDRFSAERPKGSFSTLEIQRTEQGDSAMYLCASSPRGGSSYNEQFFGPGTRLTVL.

This clonotype was picked up a small number of times. The chain is built from TRBV4-3 and TRBJ2-7; tentative D call: TRBD2 (6 bases). CDR1 is LGHNA and CDR2 is YSLEER in the germline V gene. This CDR3 region has 14 residues. V was clipped by 2 bases and J by 2 bases, with 10 bases between them. CDR3 nucleotides: TGCGCCAGCAGCCAACTCGGGGGAACCTACGAGCAGTACTTC. As protein: CASSQLGGTYEQYF.

The chain has TRBV19 and TRBJ1-5; D call uncertain. From germline, CDR1 is LNHDA and CDR2 SQIVND (reference sequence). V was shortened by 4 bases and J by 5 bases, with 9 bases between the two germline ends. This CDR3 contains 13 residues. This CDR3 reads CASSKLGDQPQHF. DNA of the CDR3: TGTGCCAGTAGTAAGTTGGGCGATCAGCCCCAGCATTTT.

The V gene is TRBV6-5, the J gene TRBJ2-1; 10 bases fit TRBD1. Trimming cost V 3 bases and J 0 bases; bases outside gene matches: 23. Germline V gene sequence: CDR1 MNHEY, CDR2 SVGAGI. The CDR3 loop spans 23 amino acids. The CDR3 nucleotides read TGTGCCAGCAGTTATACATCGACTACACCGGGACAGGGGTGGCGAAGCTCCTACAATGAGCAGTTCTTC. Protein sequence: CASSYTSTTPGQGWRSSYNEQFF.

The V and J genes are TRBV27 and TRBJ1-2; perhaps TRBD1 as D (5 bases). CDR1 and CDR2 from the germline V gene are MNHEY and SMNVEV (reference sequence). The germline V and J ends were trimmed by 5 bases and 5 bases, with 15 bases remaining between them. The CDR3 consists of 14 residues. The CDR3 DNA reads TGTGCCAGCAGTCCTGAGGGGCCCCTATATGGCTACACCTTC. Encoded protein: CASSPEGPLYGYTF.

This sequence joins TRBV11-2 and TRBJ2-1, with 7 bases matching TRBD2. Germline V CDR1 and CDR2: SGHAT, FQNNGV. Germline trimming cut 1 base from V and 7 bases from J; bases unmatched to any gene: 10. This CDR3 region has 16 residues. CDR3 amino acids: CASSLVSTSAGNEQFF. DNA of the CDR3: TGTGCCAGCAGCTTAGTCTCCACTAGCGCTGGGAATGAGCAGTTCTTC.

The chain couples TRBV28 to TRBJ2-7, with D possibly being TRBD1 (6 bases). V dropped 2 bases and J dropped 3 bases, with 11 bases sitting between them. Germline CDR1 and CDR2: MDHEN and SYDVKM. The length of the CDR3 is 14 residues. As DNA, the CDR3 is TGTGCCAGCAGTTTAGGGACACCTTACTACGAGCAGTACTTC. Its protein is CASSLGTPYYEQYF.

V gene TRBV7-2 combines with J gene TRBJ2-7, with D possibly TRBD2 on 6 matching bases. Trimming removed 5 bases at V and 1 base at J, with 18 bases between. The CDR3 is 16 residues long. Germline loops: CDR1 SGHTA, CDR2 FQGNSA. CDR3 protein: CASSRLSGPSSYEQYF. DNA for the CDR3: TGTGCCAGCAGCAGACTGAGCGGGCCCTCTTCCTACGAGCAGTACTTC. Combining the CDR3 with reference TRBV7-2 and TRBJ2-7 gives the whole variable domain GAGVSQSPSNKVTEKGKDVELRCDPISGHTALYWYRQSLGQGLEFLIYFQGNSAPDKSGLPSDRFSAERTGGSVSTLTIQRTQQEDSAVYLCASSRLSGPSSYEQYFGPGTRLTVT.